The next 3 T cell receptor beta chains were all read from a single sample in a study of Graves' ophthalmopathy and Graves' hyperthyroidism. TCR beta CDR3 amplification used RNA transcripts. First-round RT-PCR with HTBI primers preceded a second-round multiplex PCR. MiXCR was run by TCRdb on the multiplex PCR reads, yielding one entry per CDR3 protein. The profile shows about 740,000 distinct CDR3 sequences, roughly two fifths of them singletons. The sequenced sample consisted of peripheral blood. These receptors originate from an adult man with Graves' ophthalmopathy.

CDR3 bases: TGTGCCAGCAGCTACGGCATTATTTTCTCGGGGGAGGGGTCGAGCACTGAAGCTTTCTTT. It encodes CASSYGIIFSGEGSSTEAFF. This rearrangement joins TRBV7-9 to TRBJ1-1, with a tentative D call TRBD1 (5 bases). The CDR3 runs 20 residues. V dropped 4 bases and J dropped 4 bases, with 31 bases sitting between them. The germline V gene has CDR1 SEHNR and CDR2 FQNEAQ (reference sequence).

This clonotype occurred a few times. V usage is TRBV9 and J usage is TRBJ2-5; 7 nucleotides line up with TRBD1. The germline CDR1 and CDR2 sequences are SGDLS and YYNGEE. After removal of 0 bases from V and 6 bases from J, the junction contained 2 bases not matched to a gene. The CDR3 sequence is 13 residues long. The CDR3 protein is CASSVDRGKTQYF. CDR3 in DNA: TGTGCCAGCAGCGTAGACAGGGGAAAGACCCAGTACTTC.

V usage is TRBV20-1 and J usage is TRBJ2-7; TRBD1 matches at 7 bases. V lost 0 bases and J lost 3; bases outside the gene matches: 8. Per the germline V gene, CDR1 is DFQATT and CDR2 is SNEGSKA (reference sequence). There are 15 residues in the CDR3. The DNA of the CDR3 is TGCAGTGCTAGAGATCCCTGGACAGGCCACTACGAGCAGTACTTC. Translation: CSARDPWTGHYEQYF.